The 30 T cell receptor beta chains presented below share a single source sample, sequenced in a study of T-cell reconstitution after alpha-beta-depleted transplantation in children. Preparation of the TCRbeta library used unique molecular identifiers. TCRdb recomputed calls from the PCR reads with MiXCR, one row per CDR3 protein. The table records approximately 47,000 distinct CDR3 sequences, around half of them present only once. The source material was peripheral blood, sampled before TCRalphabeta/CD19-depleted stem cell transplant. These receptor sequences come from a boy under three years old with SCID, due to receive a stem cell transplant.

The genes are TRBV20-1 and TRBJ2-7, with 10 nucleotides matching TRBD1. After removal of 3 bases from V and 6 bases from J, the junction contained 5 bases not matched to a gene. Looked up from germline, CDR1 is DFQATT and CDR2 is SNEGSKA (reference sequence). This CDR3 region has 13 residues. CDR3 coding DNA: TGCAGTGCTAGTGGGACAGGGGCTCCCGAGCAGTACTTC. Translation gives CSASGTGAPEQYF.

This clonotype was counted ten times or more. The V call is TRBV4-3, the J call TRBJ2-1, with D possibly being TRBD1 (5 bases). The CDR3 runs 16 residues. The germline V gene has CDR1 LGHNA and CDR2 YSLEER. V lost 2 bases and J 4 bases, leaving 15 bases between the germline ends. The CDR3 nucleotides read TGCGCCAGCAGCCAATTAGCACAGGAGAGGTACAATGAGCAGTTCTTC. Translating it yields CASSQLAQERYNEQFF.

V and J are TRBV12-3 or TRBV12-4 and TRBJ2-5; weak D call: TRBD1 (5 bases). The CDR3 spans 14 residues. Trimming cost V 1 base and J 0 bases, with 6 bases left between them. The CDR3, as DNA: TGTGCCAGCAGTTTAGGACAGTACCAAGAGACCCAGTACTTC. Amino acid sequence: CASSLGQYQETQYF.

This clonotype has only a few counts. This chain connects TRBV7-6 to TRBJ2-5; 14 bases fit TRBD2. J gave up 5 bases and V 4 bases, and 6 bases lay outside the gene matches. This CDR3 region has 16 residues. The germline CDR1 and CDR2 sequences are SGHVS and FNYEAQ. The CDR3: CASSSGLAGGVETQYF. For the CDR3, the DNA is TGTGCCAGCAGCTCCGGACTAGCGGGGGGTGTGGAGACCCAGTACTTC.

J is TRBJ2-3 and V is TRBV7-9; D perhaps matches TRBD2 (5 bases). CDR3 length equals 15 residues. Germline CDR1 and CDR2: SEHNR and FQNEAQ (reference sequence). V gave up 4 bases and J gave up 6 bases, with 17 bases separating them. The CDR3 sequence: CASSYTGSSGDTQYF. The CDR3 coding sequence is TGTGCCAGCAGCTACACCGGGTCCTCGGGGGATACGCAGTATTTT.

This chain connects TRBV20-1 to TRBJ2-1; 10 nucleotides agree with TRBD2. With V trimmed by 5 bases and J by 7 bases, 11 bases remained unmatched. CDR1 DFQATT and CDR2 SNEGSKA come from the germline V gene (reference sequence). The CDR3 has 15 amino acids. The CDR3 loop reads CSASLSGGAGNEQFF. The CDR3 nucleotides read TGCAGTGCTTCACTCAGCGGGGGGGCCGGTAATGAGCAGTTCTTC.

This clonotype occurred a few times. This sequence joins TRBV12-3 or TRBV12-4 and TRBJ2-5, with a weak D call TRBD2 (6 bases). V shed 7 bases and J shed 4 bases, with 16 bases lying between them. This CDR3 spans 14 amino acids. The CDR3 DNA sequence: TGTGCCAGCACCCCTAGGGGAGCGGGAGAGACCCAGTACTTC. Its translation is CASTPRGAGETQYF.

This clonotype was counted many times. The V call is TRBV21-1, the J call TRBJ1-2; the DNA was not used to check the table's D call, TRBD1. TRBV21-1 is tagged as a pseudogene. This CDR3 contains 11 residues. The chain's CDR3 is CASRDRDGYTF. The CDR3 coding sequence is TGTGCCAGCAGGGACAGGGATGGCTACACCTTC.

This clonotype was counted many times. The chain has TRBV4-1 and TRBJ2-5, with D maybe TRBD2 (6 bases). V lost 4 bases and J 4 bases, leaving 13 bases between the germline ends. Per the germline V gene, CDR1 is MGHRA and CDR2 is YSYEKL. The CDR3 has 14 residues. The CDR3 DNA is TGCGCCAGCAGCCCGACGGGACTCGGAGAGACCCAGTACTTC. Translated, it gives CASSPTGLGETQYF.

The J gene is TRBJ2-5, the V gene TRBV20-1; possibly TRBD1 or TRBD2 for D (6 bases each). Germline CDR1 is DFQATT and CDR2 is SNEGSKA (reference sequence). The ends were cut back, 4 bases at V and 2 bases at J, with 14 bases in the middle. The CDR3 is 14 residues long. The CDR3 sequence is CSAIRGPPQETQYF. The CDR3 region has the DNA TGCAGTGCTATACGGGGGCCCCCTCAAGAGACCCAGTACTTC.

V is TRBV11-2 and J is TRBJ2-1; TRBD2 aligns across 7 bases. The CDR3 length is 12 residues. V trimming: 5 bases; J trimming: 12 bases; junction bases outside the gene matches: 7. Germline CDR1 SGHAT, CDR2 FQNNGV. The CDR3 DNA sequence: TGTGCCAGCAGCCAGACTAGCCCCGGGCAGTTCTTC. This gives the protein CASSQTSPGQFF.

The chain carries TRBV5-5 and TRBJ2-3, with 8 bases lining up with TRBD2. The CDR3 runs 16 residues. Germline CDR1 reads SGHKS; CDR2 reads YYEKEE (reference sequence). J gave up 2 bases and V 7 bases, and 12 bases lay outside the gene matches. The CDR3, as DNA: TGTGCCAGCCGCGGGGGGTTGGCGGGGGACACAGATACGCAGTATTTT. Protein product: CASRGGLAGDTDTQYF.

This clonotype was recorded many times. The chain employs TRBV5-8 and TRBJ2-1, with D perhaps TRBD2 (6 bases). The CDR3 contains 14 residues. Trimming took 4 bases from V and 7 from J, leaving 15 bases between them. Per germline, CDR1 SGHTS and CDR2 YDEGEE. CDR3 loop: CASSTLRDSNEQFF. CDR3 bases: TGTGCCAGCAGCACCCTCCGGGACTCAAATGAGCAGTTCTTC.

This chain links TRBV7-6 with TRBJ2-7; possibly TRBD1 for D (6 bases). There are 16 residues in the CDR3. Per germline, CDR1 SGHVS and CDR2 FNYEAQ. V was cut by 1 base and J by 0 bases, with 13 bases left in between. The CDR3 DNA is TGTGCCAGCAGCTTAGTCAGGGGACCTGGCTCCTACGAGCAGTACTTC. It specifies CASSLVRGPGSYEQYF.

The chain is built from TRBV3-1 and TRBJ2-7; no clear D gene. The V gene's germline CDR1 is LGHDT and CDR2 YNNKEL (reference sequence). The V gene lost 1 base and the J gene lost 6 bases, with 10 bases spanning the gap. This CDR3 comprises 13 residues. CDR3 in DNA: TGTGCCAGCAGCCAAGTAGGAACCGCCGAGCAGTACTTC. Translating gives CASSQVGTAEQYF.

This clonotype was detected a few times. The chain recombines TRBV7-9 with TRBJ2-1, with D perhaps TRBD2 (5 bases). CDR1 and CDR2 (germline): SEHNR, FQNEAQ (reference sequence). CDR3 length: 15 amino acids. Trimming took 2 bases from V and 0 from J, leaving 8 bases between them. CDR3 coding DNA: TGTGCCAGCAGCTTACGGGGAAGCTCCTACAATGAGCAGTTCTTC. Protein: CASSLRGSSYNEQFF.

Points on this clonotype: The junction shows a germline mismatch at one end, possibly a read error. This chain connects TRBV6-5 to TRBJ1-4; 11 bases align to TRBD1. Germline V gene data show CDR1 as MNHEY and CDR2 as SVGAGI. The CDR3 is made up of 15 amino acids. CDR3 DNA: TGTGCCAGCAGTTCCTCCCGGACAGGGGGCGAGGTGAAGATTTTT. Protein sequence: CASSSSRTGGEVKIF.

Only one count was recorded for this clonotype. The rearrangement links TRBV27 to TRBJ2-7; a weak D match, TRBD2 (7 bases). Germline V lookup: CDR1 MNHEY, CDR2 SMNVEV (reference sequence). The CDR3 is 16 amino acids. V shed 3 bases and J shed 1 base, with 16 bases lying between them. The CDR3 sequence is CASSFGGAGASYEQYF. As DNA, the CDR3 is TGTGCCAGCAGTTTTGGTGGGGCGGGGGCATCCTACGAGCAGTACTTC.

The chain combines TRBV5-4 with TRBJ1-2; weak D call: TRBD1 (6 bases). V was clipped by 4 bases and J by 7 bases, with 8 bases between them. The germline gives CDR1 SGHNT, CDR2 YYREEE (reference sequence). CDR3 length: 11 amino acids. DNA for the CDR3: TGTGCCAGCAGCGGGGGCGGTGGCTACACCTTC. It codes for CASSGGGGYTF.

The V gene is TRBV25-1, the J gene TRBJ1-1; D may be TRBD1 (6 bases). The CDR3 has 13 amino acids. Germline assignment: CDR1 MGHDK and CDR2 SYGVNS. V lost 10 bases, J lost 5 bases, and 17 bases lay in between. The DNA of the CDR3 is TGTGCCACCCTAGGTTTTAGGGGGACTGAAGCTTTCTTT. Its protein product is CATLGFRGTEAFF.

The DNA of the CDR3 is TGCGCCAGCAGCCTCTTTACAGGGGGCGAAGCTTTCTTT. This translates into CASSLFTGGEAFF. The V and J genes are TRBV5-1 and TRBJ1-1, with 9 nucleotides matching TRBD1. The CDR3 totals 13 residues. Unmatched junction bases numbered 6, after V lost 4 bases and J lost 8 bases. CDR1 is SGHRS, CDR2 YFSETQ, per germline.

The gene calls are TRBV6-4 and TRBJ2-3, with 9 bases aligning to TRBD2. V lost 2 bases and J lost 5; bases outside the gene matches: 5. CDR3 length equals 15 residues. Germline CDR1 MRHNA, CDR2 SNTAGT. Here the CDR3 reads CASSDGGGAVDTQYF. The CDR3 nucleotides are TGTGCCAGCAGTGACGGCGGGGGGGCCGTAGATACGCAGTATTTT.

This clonotype was found once. The chain is built from TRBV11-2 and TRBJ1-5; D might be TRBD1 (5 bases). Germline V gives CDR1 SGHAT, CDR2 FQNNGV. The CDR3 is 15 residues long. The ends were cut back, 5 bases at V and 4 bases at J, with 15 bases in the middle. The CDR3 DNA reads as TGTGCCAGCAGCCAGTGGGGGGACGGAAATCAGCCCCAGCATTTT. It specifies CASSQWGDGNQPQHF.

This chain connects TRBV20-1 to TRBJ1-5; D not resolved. Trimming stripped 3 bases from V and 0 bases from J, with 15 bases between. Germline-derived CDR1 and CDR2 are DFQATT and SNEGSKA (reference sequence). The CDR3 runs to 16 residues. This CDR3 is CSASPSAGNSNQPQHF. The DNA of the CDR3 is TGCAGTGCTAGTCCCTCAGCGGGGAATAGCAATCAGCCCCAGCATTTT.

In this sample, this clonotype turned up once. V gene TRBV15 combines with J gene TRBJ1-5; D perhaps matches TRBD1 (6 bases). V lost 0 bases and J lost 6, with 12 bases in between. CDR3 length equals 15 residues. Germline CDR1 and CDR2: LNHNV and YYDKDF (reference sequence). The CDR3 sequence is CATSREVGRGQPQHF. CDR3 coding DNA: TGTGCCACCAGCAGAGAGGTGGGCAGGGGTCAGCCCCAGCATTTT.

This clonotype was seen many times. This sequence joins TRBV20-1 and TRBJ1-6; TRBD1 is a possible D gene (5 bases). CDR3 length equals 13 residues. Between the trimmed V and J ends, which lost 6 bases and 5 bases, there was a span of 11 bases. Germline V CDR1 and CDR2: DFQATT, SNEGSKA (reference sequence). As DNA, the CDR3 is TGCAGTGCCGTACAGGAAAATAATTCACCCCTCCACTTT. It is translated as CSAVQENNSPLHF.

The CDR3 coding sequence is TGTGCCAGCAGCCCTCGGGGGAGCTCCTACAATGAGCAGTTCTTC. Translating gives CASSPRGSSYNEQFF. This chain connects TRBV7-2 to TRBJ2-1; a weak D match, TRBD2 (6 bases). CDR3 length: 15 residues. Trimming cost V 5 bases and J 0 bases, with 11 bases left between them. In germline, CDR1 is SGHTA, CDR2 FQGNSA.

The gene calls are TRBV7-2 and TRBJ1-2; D call uncertain. Germline V CDR1 and CDR2: SGHTA, FQGNSA. Trimming left V 5 bases short and J 7 bases short, with 20 bases between. The CDR3 contains 15 residues. The CDR3, as DNA: TGTGCCAGCAGCAACCGTCCTCTCCCCATCCGTGGCTACACCTTC. This sequence encodes CASSNRPLPIRGYTF.

This sequence joins TRBV6-1 and TRBJ1-4; no reliable D call. The CDR3 runs to 14 residues. V lost 7 bases to trimming and J lost 0 bases, with 9 bases between them. Germline assignment: CDR1 MNHNS and CDR2 SASEGT. CDR3 in amino acids: CASKRGSTNEKLFF. The CDR3 coding sequence is TGTGCCAGCAAGCGGGGATCAACTAATGAAAAACTGTTTTTT.

This clonotype was counted a few times. The V call is TRBV20-1, the J call TRBJ2-1; 10 nucleotides match TRBD2. Germline V gene data show CDR1 as DFQATT and CDR2 as SNEGSKA (reference sequence). V shed 4 bases and J 8 bases; nucleotides not matched to a gene: 5. The CDR3 runs 13 residues. CDR3 in DNA: TGCAGTGCTAATAGCGGGGGGCGGGATGAGCAGTTCTTC. Residues: CSANSGGRDEQFF.